This section outlines one TCR beta chain sequence together with its context. Its antigen is not known. The read terminates 3 residues ahead of where the CDR3 ends, so the germline J gene completes it. This specimen belongs to a study of T cells in women clearing cervical HPV infection. In the study overall: Controls gave blood once infection was undetectable; cases at lesion identification.

The germline CDR1 and CDR2 sequences are MNHNS and SASEGT. This CDR3 has 16 residues. TCRdb keeps only in-frame clones here, not all; method: immunoSEQ multiplex PCR. The sample includes about 20,000 clones. Prevalent HPV16 infections were excluded; only incident single HPV16 infections included. Study results and limitations: Repertoire richness, not evenness, was significantly elevated in CIN3+ cases versus controls.

The chain recombines TRBV6-1 with TRBJ2-2; D is perhaps TRBD1 (6 bases). This receptor was identified in a woman between 18 and 70 years old with a cervical HPV16 infection that either progressed to CIN3+ or cleared (not recorded which). The specimen was blood buffy coat. The covered CDR3 bases are TGTGCCAGCAGGGAATTAACAGGGCTTATTAATTCACCG. Protein sequence: CASRELTGLINSP. The CDR3, in full, reads CASRELTGLINSPLFF.